This T cell receptor beta chain came from a study of blood T cell repertoires in COVID-19. The Seattle patients joined while their infection was active and were tracked longitudinally afterward. Assay: immunoSEQ multiplex PCR; the TCRdb copy retains only in-frame clones and omits some. The table records some 180,000 clones, roughly 88% of them present only once. Germline V CDR1 and CDR2: LGHDT, YNNKEL (reference sequence). The CDR3 has 14 residues. Between the trimmed V and J ends, which lost 4 bases and 4 bases, there was a span of 13 bases. This chain uses TRBV3-1 (or the pseudogene TRBV3-2) with TRBJ2-5; possible D gene TRBD2, 7 bases. Sequenced sample: peripheral blood. This TCR came from a woman aged 40 to 55 with COVID-19, enrolled during active disease. CDR3 region: CASSLGGPGETQYF. The CDR3 bases are TGTGCCAGCAGCCTCGGGGGGCCGGGAGAGACCCAGTACTTC.